This T cell receptor beta chain is drawn from a study of early T cells in non-severe SARS-CoV-2 infection. Study-level information: Chains were unpaired, as sequencing was done on bulk RNA from unsorted whole blood. Study-wide results and limits: CD4 and private specificities were missed by VDJdb matching, which favored anti-spike CD8 responses.

In germline, CDR1 is SGHTA, CDR2 FQGTGA. Trimming removed 8 bases at V and 2 bases at J, with 7 bases between. The CDR3 covers 12 residues. About this clonotype: What it recognizes is unknown.

The TCR library protocol attached unique molecular identifiers to the individual cDNA molecules. TCRdb reprocessed the 5' RACE reads with MiXCR, giving one entry per CDR3 protein. The table includes some 61,000 distinct CDR3 sequences, around 14% detected once. V gene TRBV7-3 combines with J gene TRBJ2-1; D perhaps matches TRBD2 (6 bases). The TCR sequence derives from an adult who was a healthcare worker with PCR-confirmed SARS-CoV-2 infection or an uninfected control (not recorded which). Sequenced: whole blood. The CDR3 DNA sequence: TGTGCCAGCGCGGGGCCCTACAATGAGCAGTTCTTC. This sequence encodes CASAGPYNEQFF.